These T cell receptor beta chains were read from a single sample in a study of blood T cell repertoires in COVID-19. Assay: immunoSEQ multiplex PCR; the TCRdb copy retains only in-frame clones and omits some. Found here are some 320,000 clones, about nine tenths of them singletons; the top ten hold 2% to 3%. The specimen was PBMCs or T cells enriched from blood (not recorded which). These receptor sequences come from a man aged 55 to 70 who had recovered from COVID-19. Each CDR3 is given without its conserved first and last residue. D genes are given only for firm matches.

v_gene: TRBV7-9; d_gene: .; CDR3aa: ASSPGGGDTEAF
v_gene: TRBV5-5; d_gene: TRBD1; CDR3aa: ASSVRDSDSEKLF
v_gene: TRBV19; d_gene: .; CDR3aa: ASSLRDSNQPQH
v_gene: TRBV11-2; d_gene: TRBD2; CDR3aa: ASSTPGAGGLQY
v_gene: TRBV27; d_gene: TRBD1; CDR3aa: ASRGQGARGVGNEQF
v_gene: TRBV5-4; d_gene: TRBD2; CDR3aa: ASSFSGGTYNEQF
v_gene: TRBV7-6; d_gene: TRBD2; CDR3aa: ASSLARELAGGFVSSYNEQF
v_gene: TRBV4-2; d_gene: TRBD1; CDR3aa: ASSQGTGGSDEQF
v_gene: TRBV13; d_gene: TRBD1; CDR3aa: ASRSQGIYGYT
v_gene: TRBV4-1; d_gene: TRBD2; CDR3aa: ASSQDGPGTSGGAQY
v_gene: TRBV29-1; d_gene: TRBD1; CDR3aa: SVGTDYNEQF
v_gene: TRBV2; d_gene: .; CDR3aa: ASRGLAIYEQY
v_gene: TRBV5-1; d_gene: .; CDR3aa: ASSFNNEKLF
v_gene: TRBV5-5; d_gene: .; CDR3aa: ASSLGGYNEQF
v_gene: TRBV19; d_gene: .; CDR3aa: ASSIGGRGEKLF
v_gene: TRBV5-1; d_gene: TRBD1; CDR3aa: ASSFLPSTGVKQF
v_gene: TRBV7-2; d_gene: .; CDR3aa: ASSSAGSRTYNEQF
v_gene: TRBV11-1; d_gene: .; CDR3aa: ASSSQGFSDEQY
v_gene: TRBV5-1; d_gene: .; CDR3aa: ASGTPSTDTQY
v_gene: TRBV18; d_gene: .; CDR3aa: ASSPGLSYEQY
v_gene: TRBV3-1/TRBV3-2; d_gene: TRBD2; CDR3aa: ASSQETSGWEHEQF
v_gene: TRBV9; d_gene: .; CDR3aa: ASSEGQSSGNTIY
v_gene: TRBV24-1; d_gene: TRBD1; CDR3aa: ATSDSRTGRVTQY
v_gene: TRBV6-6; d_gene: TRBD1; CDR3aa: ASSYRGQGQTEAF
v_gene: TRBV20-1; d_gene: .; CDR3aa: SASQRALNYGYT
v_gene: TRBV4-2; d_gene: .; CDR3aa: ASSQDRAAGETQY
v_gene: TRBV19; d_gene: .; CDR3aa: ASSIERNSNQPQH
v_gene: TRBV19; d_gene: .; CDR3aa: ASSSDRNQPQH
v_gene: TRBV4-1; d_gene: .; CDR3aa: ASSQEGGRGTEAF
v_gene: TRBV7-9; d_gene: .; CDR3aa: ASSQRSQGDTQY
v_gene: TRBV2; d_gene: .; CDR3aa: ASGATRNGYT
v_gene: TRBV4-1; d_gene: TRBD1; CDR3aa: ASSHPTRTGKHTEAF
v_gene: TRBV12-3/TRBV12-4; d_gene: .; CDR3aa: ASSFVGNTIY
v_gene: TRBV30; d_gene: .; CDR3aa: AWSVKLEALTDTQY
v_gene: TRBV19; d_gene: .; CDR3aa: ASSIQGTLVKKLF